Below are 31 T cell receptor beta chains sequenced from a single sample in a study of cytomegalovirus exposure and HLA in healthy donors. The PCR used 60 Vbeta and 13 Jbeta primers. Using immunoSEQ multiplex PCR, the repertoire was profiled, and TCRdb retains in-frame clones only, with some absent. The table records over 130,000 clones, over 60% of them present only once. The specimen was PBMCs. These receptors were collected from a woman in her sixties in good health and CMV-seronegative.

The CDR3 nucleotides are TGTGCCACCAAAGCAGGGGTCGGCAATCAGCCCCAGCATTTT. It specifies CATKAGVGNQPQHF. V gene TRBV28 combines with J gene TRBJ1-5; weak D call: TRBD1 (6 bases). Trimming removed 10 bases from V and 2 bases from J, with 15 bases in between. Germline CDR1 is MDHEN and CDR2 is SYDVKM. This CDR3 is built from 14 residues.

The CDR3 region is CASSVTGTARAGANVLTF. CDR3 nucleotide sequence: TGTGCCAGCAGCGTCACCGGGACAGCCAGGGCGGGGGCCAACGTCCTGACTTTC. V is TRBV2 and J is TRBJ2-6; 7 positions match TRBD1. The germline V gene has CDR1 SNHLY and CDR2 FYNNEI. V gave up 6 bases and J gave up 4 bases; unmatched junction bases: 15. The CDR3 is made up of 18 amino acids.

There are a few counts of this clone. The chain uses TRBV12-2 and TRBJ2-7; the D call TRBD1 from the table was never checked on the DNA. TRBV12-2 is an annotated pseudogene. This CDR3 is 15 amino acids long. The CDR3 sequence: CASRDGGRWSYEQYF. CDR3 nucleotide sequence: TGTGCAAGTCGCGACGGTGGGCGTTGGTCCTACGAGCAGTACTTC.

The genes are TRBV9 and TRBJ2-3; possibly TRBD2 for D (7 bases). The CDR3 has 15 amino acids. Between the trimmed V and J ends, which lost 1 base and 1 base, there was a span of 10 bases. The germline CDR1 and CDR2 sequences are SGDLS and YYNGEE. CDR3 sequence (DNA): TGTGCCAGCAGCGTAAGAGGGGGGGGCACAGATACGCAGTATTTT. It codes for CASSVRGGGTDTQYF.

CDR3 sequence reads: CASSLLTSGTGGELFF. The CDR3 DNA follows: TGCGCCAGCAGCTTGCTGACTAGCGGGACGGGCGGGGAGCTGTTTTTT. This sequence joins TRBV5-1 and TRBJ2-2, with 11 bases matching TRBD2. J gave up 7 bases and V 1 base, and 6 bases lay outside the gene matches. This CDR3 region has 16 residues. Per the germline V gene, CDR1 is SGHRS and CDR2 is YFSETQ.

The V and J genes are TRBV7-3 and TRBJ2-2; perhaps TRBD2 as D (5 bases). This CDR3 is 16 amino acids long. V was cut by 0 bases and J by 1 base, with 9 bases left in between. Per the germline V gene, CDR1 is SGHTA and CDR2 is FQGTGA. The CDR3 DNA follows: TGTGCCAGCAGCTTAACAGGAGGTTTGAACACCGGGGAGCTGTTTTTT. This codes for CASSLTGGLNTGELFF.

This CDR3 reads CASSLPVQETQYF. The CDR3 bases are TGTGCCAGCAGCTTGCCAGTCCAAGAGACCCAGTACTTC. V and J are TRBV5-4 and TRBJ2-5, with no clear D. The germline V gene has CDR1 SGHNT and CDR2 YYREEE (reference sequence). V was clipped by 1 base and J by 1 base, with 5 bases between them. CDR3 size: 13 residues.

This clone is a singleton in its sample. V is TRBV14 and J is TRBJ2-3; 14 bases match TRBD2. The CDR3 has 19 residues. The germline CDR1 and CDR2 sequences are SGHDN and FVKESK. The V and J ends lost 0 bases and 3 bases, in that order; junction bases with no gene match: 8. The CDR3 region is CASSQDLSGTSGRTDTQYF. The CDR3 nucleotides are TGTGCCAGCAGCCAAGATCTGTCCGGGACTAGCGGGAGAACAGATACGCAGTATTTT.

This sequence joins TRBV5-4 and TRBJ2-7, with 15 bases lining up with TRBD2. CDR1 and CDR2 (germline): SGHNT, YYREEE (reference sequence). J was trimmed by 1 base and V by 3 bases; bases with no gene match: 11. The CDR3 totals 19 residues. The CDR3: CASSSGLAGGPMNSYEQYF. For the CDR3, the DNA is TGTGCCAGCAGCTCAGGACTAGCGGGGGGGCCGATGAATTCCTACGAGCAGTACTTC.

This clone has at least ten counts. Within the sample, other DNA sequences also encode this same CDR3. The chain combines TRBV7-9 with TRBJ1-1, with unresolved D. CDR1 and CDR2 (germline): SEHNR, FQNEAQ (reference sequence). The CDR3 runs 11 residues. V lost 0 bases and J lost 7, with 3 bases in between. CDR3 DNA sequence: TGTGCCAGCAGCTTAGCCGTTGAAGCTTTCTTT. Translated, it gives CASSLAVEAFF. Looking up the rest from reference TRBV7-9 and TRBJ1-1 gives the full variable domain: DTGVSQNPRHKITKRGQNVTFRCDPISEHNRLYWYRQTLGQGPEFLTYFQNEAQLEKSRLLSDRFSAERPKGSFSTLEIQRTEQGDSAMYLCASSLAVEAFFGQGTRLTVV.

This clone was seen only a few times. The chain recombines TRBV5-8 with TRBJ2-1; TRBD2 aligns across 13 bases. J gave up 6 bases and V 0 bases, and 3 bases lay outside the gene matches. The germline V gene encodes CDR1 SGHTS and CDR2 YDEGEE. The CDR3 spans 16 residues. CDR3 nucleotides: TGTGCCAGCAGCTTGGTTCGGACTAGCGGGAGCAATGAGCAGTTCTTC. Translation: CASSLVRTSGSNEQFF.

The CDR3 bases are TGTGCCAGTAGTATGAACAGGGGGAACGAGCAGTACTTC. Its translation: CASSMNRGNEQYF. This chain connects TRBV19 to TRBJ2-7; 8 bases line up with TRBD1. V shed 3 bases, J shed 5 bases, and the junction held 3 bases outside the gene matches. The CDR3 sequence is 13 residues long. Germline V gene lookup returns CDR1 LNHDA and CDR2 SQIVND (reference sequence).

The genes are TRBV5-1 and TRBJ2-7; 9 nucleotides agree with TRBD1. The CDR3 has 14 residues. The V and J ends lost 0 bases and 6 bases, in that order; junction bases with no gene match: 4. The germline V gene encodes CDR1 SGHRS and CDR2 YFSETQ. CDR3 protein: CASSLGGQGTEQYF. The CDR3 DNA is TGCGCCAGCAGCTTGGGGGGACAGGGAACCGAGCAGTACTTC.

This clone appeared once. The rearrangement links TRBV5-1 to TRBJ1-3, with no clear D. Germline lookup yields CDR1 SGHRS and CDR2 YFSETQ. This CDR3 is built from 13 residues. Trimming left V 4 bases short and J 6 bases short, with 11 bases between. CDR3 loop: CASSADTENTIYF. The CDR3 DNA reads as TGCGCCAGCAGCGCCGACACAGAAAACACCATATATTTT. The variable domain in full, completed from reference TRBV5-1 and TRBJ1-3, reads KAGVTQTPRYLIKTRGQQVTLSCSPISGHRSVSWYQQTPGQGLQFLFEYFSETQRNKGNFPGRFSGRQFSNSRSEMNVSTLELGDSALYLCASSADTENTIYFGEGSWLTVV.

This chain links TRBV7-8 with TRBJ2-1; weak D call: TRBD2 (6 bases). The germline CDR1 and CDR2 sequences are SGHVS and FQNEAQ. Between the trimmed V and J ends, which lost 1 base and 9 bases, there was a span of 13 bases. The CDR3 runs to 14 residues. Written as DNA, the CDR3 is TGTGCCAGCAGCTTAGGCCCAACCGGGAGTGAGCAGTTCTTC. It yields the protein CASSLGPTGSEQFF.

CDR3 amino acids: CASSNTMQETQYF. The CDR3 nucleotides read TGTGCCAGCAGCAACACTATGCAGGAGACCCAGTACTTC. The rearrangement joins TRBV5-4 to TRBJ2-5; D unresolved. The V end lost 4 bases, the J end lost 5 bases, and 12 bases lay between the germline ends. The CDR3 has 13 amino acids. Per germline, CDR1 SGHNT and CDR2 YYREEE (reference sequence).

J is TRBJ2-3 and V is TRBV6-5; 7 bases are a match to TRBD2. The germline gives CDR1 MNHEY, CDR2 SVGAGI. Losses at the gene ends were 6 bases for V and 8 bases for J; bases not matched to a gene: 11. There are 14 residues in the CDR3. In nucleotides, the CDR3 is TGTGCCAGCAGCCCGAATCCGGGACTAAGTACGCAGTATTTT. Amino acids: CASSPNPGLSTQYF.

The V call is TRBV4-3, the J call TRBJ2-3, with D uncertain. This CDR3 has 13 amino acids. Germline lookup yields CDR1 LGHNA and CDR2 YSLEER. Trimming cost V 1 base and J 8 bases, with 10 bases left between them. The CDR3 nucleotides are TGCGCCAGCAGCCAAGTGCAGTCTGGTACGCAGTATTTT. It is translated as CASSQVQSGTQYF.

This clone was seen only once. The chain recombines TRBV29-1 with TRBJ1-2, with D unclear. Trimming stripped 2 bases from V and 3 bases from J, with 7 bases between. Germline V gene sequence: CDR1 SQVTM, CDR2 ANQGSEA. This CDR3 is built from 12 residues. The CDR3 coding sequence is TGCAGCGTTGAATCGGAGTACTATGGCTACACCTTC. This codes for CSVESEYYGYTF.

V is TRBV9 and J is TRBJ1-5; tentative D call: TRBD1 (5 bases). The V end was cut by 4 bases, the J end by 6 bases, with 11 bases between. From germline, CDR1 is SGDLS and CDR2 YYNGEE. The CDR3 is 13 amino acids. The CDR3 is CASSWDGGQPQHF. CDR3 bases: TGTGCCAGCAGCTGGGACGGGGGTCAGCCCCAGCATTTT.

V gene TRBV7-2 combines with J gene TRBJ1-2; D ambiguous. CDR1 SGHTA and CDR2 FQGNSA come from the germline V gene. CDR3 length equals 16 residues. V lost 1 base to trimming and J lost 0 bases, with 12 bases between them. In DNA, the CDR3 is TGTGCCAGCAGCTTAGGCCTGACTGGAGCTAACTATGGCTACACCTTC. This codes for CASSLGLTGANYGYTF.

The chain is built from TRBV6-5 and TRBJ1-4, with D maybe TRBD1 (6 bases). Looked up from germline, CDR1 is MNHEY and CDR2 is SVGAGI. Trimming left V 2 bases short and J 7 bases short, with 11 bases between. This CDR3 has 14 amino acids. The CDR3: CASSYLQGGEKLFF. CDR3 sequence (DNA): TGTGCCAGCAGTTACCTACAGGGTGGTGAAAAACTGTTTTTT.

V gene TRBV6-6 combines with J gene TRBJ2-2; maybe TRBD1 (5 bases). Germline V gives CDR1 MNHNY, CDR2 SVGAGI (reference sequence). The CDR3 has 16 residues. The ends were cut back, 5 bases at V and 0 bases at J, with 13 bases in the middle. In DNA, the CDR3 is TGTGCCAGCAGTAAAAAAGGGGCCGCGAACACCGGGGAGCTGTTTTTT. Translated: CASSKKGAANTGELFF.

To note about this clone: This CDR3 is also generated by other DNA sequences in the sample. The chain links TRBV29-1 to TRBJ1-1, with TRBD1 matching 8 bases. Germline V CDR1 and CDR2: SQVTM, ANQGSEA. V was clipped by 4 bases and J by 0 bases; unmatched bases: 1. This CDR3 has 13 amino acids. The CDR3 here is CSVGRGLNTEAFF. The CDR3 DNA reads TGCAGCGTTGGCAGGGGGCTGAACACTGAAGCTTTCTTT.

This clone occurred once. V gene TRBV5-1 combines with J gene TRBJ1-2; TRBD1 agrees at 7 bases. The trim removed 2 bases at V and 3 bases at J, leaving 4 bases unmatched. The CDR3 contains 14 residues. CDR1 is SGHRS, CDR2 YFSETQ, per germline. In DNA form, the CDR3 reads TGCGCCAGCAGCTTAGGGGGCGCCGACTATGGCTACACCTTC. Translated: CASSLGGADYGYTF.

V gene TRBV27 combines with J gene TRBJ1-1; 8 bases are a match to TRBD1. Trimming at V came to 9 bases and at J to 2 bases, leaving 8 bases not matched to a gene. The CDR3 runs to 14 residues. The germline gives CDR1 MNHEY, CDR2 SMNVEV (reference sequence). The CDR3 is CASRDRSLNTEAFF. In nucleotides, the CDR3 is TGTGCCAGTCGGGACAGGAGCCTCAACACTGAAGCTTTCTTT.

This clone was counted once. The chain employs TRBV23-1 and TRBJ1-2, with D perhaps TRBD1 (5 bases). TRBV23-1 is filed as an ORF, its function uncertain. This CDR3 is built from 17 residues. Trimming cost V 2 bases and J 1 base, with 17 bases left between them. The CDR3 here is CASSQLGQGILNYGYTF. The CDR3 DNA reads TGCGCCAGCAGTCAACTAGGACAAGGGATTCTTAACTATGGCTACACCTTC.

About this clone itself: Different DNA sequences within this sample yield the same CDR3. The rearrangement joins TRBV19 to TRBJ2-1; 9 bases are a match to TRBD2. V shed 4 bases, J shed 1 base, and the junction held 2 bases outside the gene matches. Per the germline V gene, CDR1 is LNHDA and CDR2 is SQIVND (reference sequence). CDR3 length: 15 residues. This CDR3 reads CASSRLAGSYNEQFF. CDR3 DNA: TGTGCCAGTAGTAGGCTAGCGGGATCCTACAATGAGCAGTTCTTC.

About this clone: The sample contains more than one DNA sequence encoding this CDR3. The gene calls are TRBV18 and TRBJ1-5; 7 bases map to TRBD1. Germline CDR1 and CDR2: KGHSH and LQKENI. The CDR3 sequence is 14 residues long. V lost 3 bases and J lost 2; bases outside the gene matches: 1. CDR3 amino acids: CASSPGTGNQPQHF. The CDR3 coding sequence is TGTGCCAGCTCACCGGGGACAGGCAATCAGCCCCAGCATTTT.

The J gene is TRBJ1-1, the V gene TRBV18, with D possibly TRBD1 on 6 matching bases. Germline assignment: CDR1 KGHSH and CDR2 LQKENI. The length of the CDR3 is 15 residues. Trimming pared 2 bases from V and 0 bases from J, leaving 10 bases between. CDR3 coding DNA: TGTGCCAGCTCACCAATGGGACATATGAACACTGAAGCTTTCTTT. It specifies CASSPMGHMNTEAFF. Supplemented by reference TRBV18 and TRBJ1-1, the full variable domain reads NAGVMQNPRHLVRRRGQEARLRCSPMKGHSHVYWYRQLPEEGLKFMVYLQKENIIDESGMPKERFSAEFPKEGPSILRIQQVVRGDSAAYFCASSPMGHMNTEAFFGQGTRLTVV.

This chain joins TRBV5-1 and TRBJ2-7; tentatively, D is TRBD2 (7 bases). Trimming cost V 0 bases and J 6 bases, with 13 bases left between them. Germline CDR1 is SGHRS and CDR2 is YFSETQ. The CDR3 contains 14 residues. Here the CDR3 DNA reads TGCGCCAGCAGCTTGGATGGGGGGGCCGGCGAGCAGTACTTC. This codes for CASSLDGGAGEQYF.